This record covers a single TCR beta chain. This clonotype was seen at least ten times. No cognate antigen has been identified for it. No base qualities exist here, and no much larger clone lies one base off it. The data were obtained in a study of regulatory T cells in long-lasting Graves disease (dated by TCRdb to the early 2020s). Background on the whole study: Newly diagnosed Graves' disease patients had taken antithyroid drugs for less than 3 months. Persistent Graves' disease patients were compared with newly diagnosed Graves' disease patients by peripheral blood TCR sequencing and RNA sequencing. The study was registered as a clinical trial and conducted in China. TCR sequencing covered some 13 persistent and roughly 20 newly diagnosed Graves' disease patients, some 35 samples in total.

To prepare the library, multiplex PCR was applied. Instrument on record: Illumina HiSeq 4000. To build TCR beta libraries, CDR3 regions were amplified by Arm-PCR using iRepertoire HTBI primers. PCR products were gel purified before sequencing. The original methods were these. A total of 62 TRBV and some 13 TRBJ segments were identified across samples and were used for gene usage analysis of CDR3 amino acid clonotypes. COPE and FqMerger were used to merge filtered high-quality paired reads into contigs. BLAST was used to align contigs to IMGT TRBV, TRBD and TRBJ reference genes, and CDR3 was defined according to IMGT. Any clonotype with a frequency above 0.1% was counted as a highly expanded clone. Shannon entropy served as the measure of repertoire diversity, while the Gini coefficient captured V-J evenness. Public clonotypes were defined as clonotypes shared by more than one individual. The public reads were reanalyzed by TCRdb: fastp trimming at Q25, MiXCR alignment, in-frame beta chains only. Rows are combined by CDR3 protein, so each entry shows the most common genes and DNA. The V and J calls were determined by TCRdb, not by the authors. In all, the sample holds approximately 400,000 distinct CDR3 sequences, and around 14% of those were seen once. Clones ranked in the top ten supply over 15% of the sample.

Explained via the paper, the time point label denotes: newly diagnosed GD, antithyroid drugs for less than 3 months. For both TCR sequencing and RNA sequencing, RNA was extracted from PBMCs in TRIzol. Graves' disease was diagnosed according to American Thyroid Association guidelines. Patients were recruited from an endocrinology department in Xi'an, China. Each patient gave approximately 8.8 milliliters of peripheral blood, collected in an EDTA anticoagulant tube. Ficoll Paque Plus density gradient separation was used to isolate PBMCs, and no further T cell sorting was performed. An Agilent 2100 Bioanalyzer and agarose gel were used to check RNA quality, and a NanoDrop 2000 was used to measure RNA concentration. The CDR3 numbers 14 residues from cysteine through phenylalanine. This entry keeps only the CDR3 DNA: 42 bases, framed from base 1. The germline V gene supplies CDR1 MDHEN and CDR2 SYDVKM. V loses 4 bases of germline sequence and J loses 2 bases, and the interval between the two ends is 11 bases.

General study outcomes and caveats: Sequencing and analysis were restricted to the TCR beta chain. TRBV28, TRBJ1-2 and TRBJ2-5 were preferentially used in persistent disease, while TRBV20-1 and TRBJ2-1 were favored in newly diagnosed disease. The small sample size was acknowledged by the authors as a limitation that may reduce accuracy. The study examined only peripheral blood because the primary lesion, thyroid tissue, could not be accessed. Compared with newly diagnosed patients, persistent Graves' disease patients had lower TCR Shannon entropy and fewer highly expanded clones, which suggests clonal expansion. More public clonotypes were shared among persistent patients (2,741) than among newly diagnosed patients (966).

The sample was also reused in another study, on T cells in Graves' hyperthyroidism and ophthalmopathy. The second publication reports: Stable Graves' hyperthyroidism was defined as the absence of progression to ophthalmopathy over 18 months of follow-up. Hyperthyroidism patients were newly diagnosed, with disease duration under 2 months, and aged 18 to 65 years. Patients with uncontrolled infections, other autoimmune diseases, pregnancy or lactation were excluded. Diagnoses relied on clinical symptoms, serum thyroxine and TRAb, thyroid ultrasound and orbital computed tomography. The first round of RT-PCR for the TCR CDR3 was performed with the HTBI primer set and the Qiagen OneStep RT-PCR kit. Most expanded thyroid clonotypes (frequency above 0.001) were also detected in blood, suggesting blood repertoires may reflect thyroid immune responses. In cross-validation, a model built on a 13 V-J signature told ophthalmopathy apart from stable hyperthyroidism with less than 90% sensitivity and around 83% specificity, and in testing the same model reached 80%/75%. In validation, the model predicted progression to ophthalmopathy with approximately 71% sensitivity and 72% to 85% specificity, a median of approximately 6.5 months before onset. To identify TCR V-J signatures that set the groups apart, the researchers used a discovery cohort of about a hundred patients, made up of under 45 with Graves' ophthalmopathy and some 55 with stable Graves' hyperthyroidism. Prospective prediction of ophthalmopathy was tested in an independent validation cohort of 18 to 20 hyperthyroidism patients and 15 to 17 patients who later progressed to ophthalmopathy. The 95 to 100 discovery patients were randomly split 7:3 into training and test sets. In several Graves' hyperthyroidism patients, the study also compared T-cell repertoires from thyroid tissue with T-cell repertoires from blood. After sampling, hyperthyroidism patients received methimazole starting at 30 mg daily, and ophthalmopathy patients received high-dose intravenous methylprednisolone. Libraries were constructed in a second round of multiplex PCR, after which size selection and purification were performed. Paired-end sequencing of the libraries was performed with 100 bp reads on an Illumina HiSeq2000. SOAPnuke was used to process the raw data, removing reads that contained adapters or uncalled bases, had a mean Phred below 15, or lacked an exact match to the constant primer or identifier. COPE v1.2.5 was used to merge the high-quality paired reads, and each unique nucleotide sequence was defined as a clonotype. MiTCR v1.1 was used to align clonotypes to the IMGT TRBV, TRBD and TRBJ reference segments. The analysis included only V-J combinations with a frequency above 0.0001, which together covered 99% to 99.2% of the repertoires. A TCS score was defined as the ratio of F50 (clonal expansion) to E x V (chaos), with BLOSUM62-based TCRdist applied between CDR3 peptides within each V-J. Welch's t-statistics and random forest reduced some 510 V-J features to some 14, which were used in a naive Bayes classifier (R e1071). No statistical method was used to fix the sample size in advance, and group allocation was not hidden from the investigators. According to the paper, TCR Vbeta CDR3 sequencing was carried out on 135 peripheral blood samples, which came from over 40 ophthalmopathy, approximately 72 hyperthyroidism and around 17 progressor patients.

The clonotype originates from a woman in her thirties with Graves disease. Donor details come from another sample of the same person, matched by shared clones. The chain is assembled from TRBV28 and TRBJ1-2, and TRBD1 may be the D gene, going by 6 matching bases. The source material was peripheral blood mononuclear cells (PBMCs), sampled at new diagnosis, from a patient treated with antithyroid drugs. CDR3 protein: CASSSETGNYGYTF. The nucleotide sequence reads TGTGCCAGCAGTTCCGAAACAGGGAACTATGGCTACACCTTC.